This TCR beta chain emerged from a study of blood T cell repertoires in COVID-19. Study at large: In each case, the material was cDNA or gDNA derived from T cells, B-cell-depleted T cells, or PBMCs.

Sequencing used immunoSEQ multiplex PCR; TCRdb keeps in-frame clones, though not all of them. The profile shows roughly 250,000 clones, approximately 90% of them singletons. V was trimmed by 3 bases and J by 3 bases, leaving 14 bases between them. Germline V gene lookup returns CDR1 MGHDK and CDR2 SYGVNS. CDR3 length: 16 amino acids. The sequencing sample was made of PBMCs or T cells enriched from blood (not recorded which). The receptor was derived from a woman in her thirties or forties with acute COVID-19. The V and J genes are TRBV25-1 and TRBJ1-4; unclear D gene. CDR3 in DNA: TGTGCCAGCAGTGACCCCAGGCAATTACCTAATGAAAAACTGTTTTTT. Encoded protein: CASSDPRQLPNEKLFF.